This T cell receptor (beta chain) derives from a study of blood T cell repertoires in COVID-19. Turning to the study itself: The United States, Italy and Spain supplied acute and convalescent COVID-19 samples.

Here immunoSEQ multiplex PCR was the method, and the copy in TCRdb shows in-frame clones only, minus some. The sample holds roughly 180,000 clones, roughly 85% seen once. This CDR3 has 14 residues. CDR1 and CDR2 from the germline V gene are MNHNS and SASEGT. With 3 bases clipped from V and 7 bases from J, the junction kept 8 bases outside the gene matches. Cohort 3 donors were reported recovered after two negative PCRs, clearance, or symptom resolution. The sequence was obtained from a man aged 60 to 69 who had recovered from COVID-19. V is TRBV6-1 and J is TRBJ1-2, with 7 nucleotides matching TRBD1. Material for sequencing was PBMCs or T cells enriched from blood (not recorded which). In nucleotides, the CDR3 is TGTGCCAGCAGTGAGGCCAGGGCAGGGGGTGGCTACACCTTC. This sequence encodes CASSEARAGGGYTF.